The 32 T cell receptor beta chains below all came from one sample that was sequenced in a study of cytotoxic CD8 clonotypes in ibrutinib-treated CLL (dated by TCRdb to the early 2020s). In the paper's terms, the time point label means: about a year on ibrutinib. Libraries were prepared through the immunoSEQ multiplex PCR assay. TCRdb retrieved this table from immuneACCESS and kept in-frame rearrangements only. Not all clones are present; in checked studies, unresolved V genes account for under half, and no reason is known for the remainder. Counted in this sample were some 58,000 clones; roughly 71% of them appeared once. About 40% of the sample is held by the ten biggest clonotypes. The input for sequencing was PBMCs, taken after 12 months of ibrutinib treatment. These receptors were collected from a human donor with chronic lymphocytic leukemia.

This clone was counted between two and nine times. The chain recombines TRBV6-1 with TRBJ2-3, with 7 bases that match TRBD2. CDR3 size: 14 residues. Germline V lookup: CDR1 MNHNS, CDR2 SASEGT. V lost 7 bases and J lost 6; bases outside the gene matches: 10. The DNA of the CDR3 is TGTGCCAGCACTGTAGCGGGTGGCGCGGATACGCAGTATTTT. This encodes CASTVAGGADTQYF.

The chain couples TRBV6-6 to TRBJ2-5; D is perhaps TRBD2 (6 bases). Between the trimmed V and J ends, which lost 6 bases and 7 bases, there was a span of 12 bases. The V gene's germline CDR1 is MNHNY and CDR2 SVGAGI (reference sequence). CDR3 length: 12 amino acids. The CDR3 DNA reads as TGTGCCAGCAGCCGGGACTTCGGGACCCAGTACTTC. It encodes CASSRDFGTQYF.

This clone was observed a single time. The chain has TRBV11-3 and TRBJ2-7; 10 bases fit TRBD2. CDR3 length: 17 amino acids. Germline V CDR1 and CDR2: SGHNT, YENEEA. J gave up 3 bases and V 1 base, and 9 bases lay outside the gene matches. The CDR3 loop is CASSLAGRGLAHYEQYF. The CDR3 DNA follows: TGTGCCAGCAGCTTAGCGGGCAGGGGACTAGCGCACTACGAGCAGTACTTC.

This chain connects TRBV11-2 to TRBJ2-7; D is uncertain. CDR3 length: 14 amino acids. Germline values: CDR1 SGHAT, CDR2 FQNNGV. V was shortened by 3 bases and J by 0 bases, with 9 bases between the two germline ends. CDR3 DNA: TGTGCCAGCAGCTTGGAAAGGAGCTCCTACGAGCAGTACTTC. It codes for CASSLERSSYEQYF.

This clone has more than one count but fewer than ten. CDR3 in DNA: TGTGCCTGGAGTGTGAGAGGGCCATATGGCTACACCTTC. This gives the protein CAWSVRGPYGYTF. The chain is built from TRBV30 and TRBJ1-2; D is unresolved. This CDR3 is 13 amino acids long. The germline V and J ends were trimmed by 0 bases and 5 bases, with 10 bases remaining between them. Germline CDR1 is GTSNPN and CDR2 is SVGIG (reference sequence).

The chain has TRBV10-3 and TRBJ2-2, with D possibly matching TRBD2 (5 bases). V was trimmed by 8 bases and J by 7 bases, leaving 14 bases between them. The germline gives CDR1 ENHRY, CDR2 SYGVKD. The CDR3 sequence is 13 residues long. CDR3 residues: CAIGVGNDGELFF. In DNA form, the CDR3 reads TGTGCCATCGGCGTCGGGAATGACGGGGAGCTGTTTTTT.

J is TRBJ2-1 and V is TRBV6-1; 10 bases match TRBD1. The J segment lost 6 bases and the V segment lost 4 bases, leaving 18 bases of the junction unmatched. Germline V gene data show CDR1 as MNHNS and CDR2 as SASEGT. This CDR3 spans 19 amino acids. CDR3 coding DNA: TGTGCCAGCAGTGGAGTAGCATGGTCGGGGGACAGGGGCGTCAATGAGCAGTTCTTC. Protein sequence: CASSGVAWSGDRGVNEQFF.

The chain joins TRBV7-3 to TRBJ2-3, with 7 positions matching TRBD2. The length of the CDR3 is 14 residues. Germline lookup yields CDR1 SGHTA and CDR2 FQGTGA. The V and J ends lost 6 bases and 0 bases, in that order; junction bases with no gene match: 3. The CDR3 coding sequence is TGTGCCAGCAGGGATAGCGGGAGCACAGATACGCAGTATTTT. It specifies CASRDSGSTDTQYF. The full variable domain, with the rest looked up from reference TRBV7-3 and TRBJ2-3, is GAGVSQTPSNKVTEKGKYVELRCDPISGHTALYWYRQSLGQGPEFLIYFQGTGAADDSGLPNDRFFAVRPEGSVSTLKIQRTERGDSAVYLCASRDSGSTDTQYFGPGTRLTVL.

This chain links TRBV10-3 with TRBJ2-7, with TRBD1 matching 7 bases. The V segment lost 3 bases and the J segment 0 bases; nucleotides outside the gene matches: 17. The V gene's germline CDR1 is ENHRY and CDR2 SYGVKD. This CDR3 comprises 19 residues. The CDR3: CAISERADRPHSRSYEQYF. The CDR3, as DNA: TGTGCCATCAGTGAACGAGCGGACAGGCCGCACTCACGCTCCTACGAGCAGTACTTC.

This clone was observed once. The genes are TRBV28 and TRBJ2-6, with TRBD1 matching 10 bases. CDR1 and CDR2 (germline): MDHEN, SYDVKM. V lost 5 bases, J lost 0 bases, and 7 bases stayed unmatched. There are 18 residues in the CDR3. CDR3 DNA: TGTGCCAGCAGTGCCCCGGGACAGGGGATCTCTGGGGCCAACGTCCTGACTTTC. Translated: CASSAPGQGISGANVLTF.

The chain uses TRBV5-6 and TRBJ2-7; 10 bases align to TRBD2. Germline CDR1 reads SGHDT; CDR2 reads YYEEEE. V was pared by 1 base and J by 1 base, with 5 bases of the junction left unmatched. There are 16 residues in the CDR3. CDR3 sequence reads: CASSLRLAGVSYEQYF. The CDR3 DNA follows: TGTGCCAGCAGCTTGAGGCTAGCGGGAGTTTCCTACGAGCAGTACTTC.

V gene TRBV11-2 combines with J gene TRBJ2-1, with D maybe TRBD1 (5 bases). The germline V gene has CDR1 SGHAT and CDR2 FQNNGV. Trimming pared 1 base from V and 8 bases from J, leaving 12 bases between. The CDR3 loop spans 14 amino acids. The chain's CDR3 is CASSLGPGFHEQFF. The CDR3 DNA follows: TGTGCCAGCAGCTTAGGGCCAGGGTTCCATGAGCAGTTCTTC.

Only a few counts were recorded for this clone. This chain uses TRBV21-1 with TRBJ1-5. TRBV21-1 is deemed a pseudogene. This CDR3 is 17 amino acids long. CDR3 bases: TGTGCCACCAACCGATCGGGAGGGAGCCAGGACGGTCAGCCCCAGCATTTT. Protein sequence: CATNRSGGSQDGQPQHF.

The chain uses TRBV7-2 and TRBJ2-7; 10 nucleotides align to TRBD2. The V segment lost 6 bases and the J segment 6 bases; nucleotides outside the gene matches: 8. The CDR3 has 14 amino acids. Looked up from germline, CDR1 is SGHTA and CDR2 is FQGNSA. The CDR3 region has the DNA TGTGCCAGCAGACAAATGGGACTAGCGTTCGAGCAGTACTTC. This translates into CASRQMGLAFEQYF.

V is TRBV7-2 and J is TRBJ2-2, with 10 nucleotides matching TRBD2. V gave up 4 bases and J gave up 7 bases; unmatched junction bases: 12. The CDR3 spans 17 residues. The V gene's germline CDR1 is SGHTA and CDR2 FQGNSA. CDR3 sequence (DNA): TGTGCCAGCAGCTACCGCGCTAGCGGGAGAAGTGACGGGGAGCTGTTTTTT. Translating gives CASSYRASGRSDGELFF.

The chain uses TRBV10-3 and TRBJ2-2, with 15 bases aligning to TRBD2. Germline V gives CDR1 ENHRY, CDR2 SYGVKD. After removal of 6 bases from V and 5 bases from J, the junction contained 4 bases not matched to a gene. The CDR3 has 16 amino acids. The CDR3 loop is CAIRPGLAGGTGELFF. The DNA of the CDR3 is TGTGCCATCAGGCCGGGACTAGCGGGAGGTACCGGGGAGCTGTTTTTT.

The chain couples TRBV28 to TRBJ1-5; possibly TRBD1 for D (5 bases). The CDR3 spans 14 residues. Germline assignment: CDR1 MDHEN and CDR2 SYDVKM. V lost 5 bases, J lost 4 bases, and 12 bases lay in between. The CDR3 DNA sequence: TGTGCCAGCAGTCCAGCGGGGACTAATCAGCCCCAGCATTTT. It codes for CASSPAGTNQPQHF.

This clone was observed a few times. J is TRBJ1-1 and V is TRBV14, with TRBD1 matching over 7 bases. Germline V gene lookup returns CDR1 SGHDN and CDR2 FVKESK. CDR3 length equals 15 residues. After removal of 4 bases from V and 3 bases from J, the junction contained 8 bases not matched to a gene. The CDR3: CASSLLTGWDTEAFF. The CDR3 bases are TGTGCCAGCAGCCTTTTGACAGGGTGGGACACTGAAGCTTTCTTT.

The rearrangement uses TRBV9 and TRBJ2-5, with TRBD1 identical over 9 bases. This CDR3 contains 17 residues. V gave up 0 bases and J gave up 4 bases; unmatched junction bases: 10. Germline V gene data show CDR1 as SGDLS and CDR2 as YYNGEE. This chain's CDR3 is CASSVGATGGGIETQYF. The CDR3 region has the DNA TGTGCCAGCAGCGTAGGTGCTACAGGGGGCGGGATAGAGACCCAGTACTTC.

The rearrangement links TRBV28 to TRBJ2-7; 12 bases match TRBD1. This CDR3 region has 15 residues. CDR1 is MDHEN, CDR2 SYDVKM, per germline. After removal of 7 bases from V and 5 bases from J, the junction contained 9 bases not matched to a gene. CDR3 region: CASKTPGQGANEQYF. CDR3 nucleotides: TGTGCCAGCAAAACCCCGGGACAGGGGGCGAACGAGCAGTACTTC.

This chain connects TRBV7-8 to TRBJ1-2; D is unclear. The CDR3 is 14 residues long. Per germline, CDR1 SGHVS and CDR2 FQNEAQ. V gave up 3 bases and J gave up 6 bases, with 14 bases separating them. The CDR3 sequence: CASSLYGAEDGYTF. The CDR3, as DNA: TGTGCCAGCAGCTTGTATGGCGCGGAAGATGGCTACACCTTC.

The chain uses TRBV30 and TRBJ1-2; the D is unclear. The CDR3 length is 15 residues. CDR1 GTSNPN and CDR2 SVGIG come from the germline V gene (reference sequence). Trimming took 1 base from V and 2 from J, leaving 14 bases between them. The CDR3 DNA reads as TGTGCCTGGAGTGCCCTTAACGCTTTCAACTATGGCTACACCTTC. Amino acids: CAWSALNAFNYGYTF.

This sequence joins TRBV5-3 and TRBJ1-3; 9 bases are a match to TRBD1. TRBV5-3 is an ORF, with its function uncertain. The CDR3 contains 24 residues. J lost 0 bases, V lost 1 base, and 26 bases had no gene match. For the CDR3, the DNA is TGTGCCAGAAGCTTGTTAAAAACCAATTGCCCCGGGACAGGGTCTATCCTCTCTGGAAACACCATATATTTT. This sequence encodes CARSLLKTNCPGTGSILSGNTIYF.

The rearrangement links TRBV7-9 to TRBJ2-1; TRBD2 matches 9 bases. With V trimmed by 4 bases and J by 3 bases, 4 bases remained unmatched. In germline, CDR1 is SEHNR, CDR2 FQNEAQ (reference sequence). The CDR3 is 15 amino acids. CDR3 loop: CASSYGLAFYNEQFF. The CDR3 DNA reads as TGTGCCAGCAGCTACGGACTAGCGTTCTACAATGAGCAGTTCTTC.

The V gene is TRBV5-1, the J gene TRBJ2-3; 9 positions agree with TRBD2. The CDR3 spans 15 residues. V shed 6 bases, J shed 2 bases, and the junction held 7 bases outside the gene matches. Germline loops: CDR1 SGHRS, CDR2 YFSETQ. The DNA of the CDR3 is TGCGCCAGCACCGCATTAGCGGGAGTCACAGATACGCAGTATTTT. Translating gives CASTALAGVTDTQYF.

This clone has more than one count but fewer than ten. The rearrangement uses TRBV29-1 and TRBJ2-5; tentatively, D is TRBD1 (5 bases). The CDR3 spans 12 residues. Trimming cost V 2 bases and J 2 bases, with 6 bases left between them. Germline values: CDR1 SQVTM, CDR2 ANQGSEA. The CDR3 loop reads CSVERQQETQYF. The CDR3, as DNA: TGCAGCGTTGAACGACAGCAAGAGACCCAGTACTTC.

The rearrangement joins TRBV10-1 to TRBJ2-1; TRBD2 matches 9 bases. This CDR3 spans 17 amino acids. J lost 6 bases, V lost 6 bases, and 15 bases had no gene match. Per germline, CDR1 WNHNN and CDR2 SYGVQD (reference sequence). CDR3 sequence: CASSPAGLAGDRNEQFF. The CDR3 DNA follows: TGCGCCAGCAGCCCCGCGGGATTAGCGGGAGACCGCAATGAGCAGTTCTTC.

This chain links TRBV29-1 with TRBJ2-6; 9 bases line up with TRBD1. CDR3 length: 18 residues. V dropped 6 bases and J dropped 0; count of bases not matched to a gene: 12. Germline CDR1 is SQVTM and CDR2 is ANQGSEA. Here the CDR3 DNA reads TGCAGCGTCGGATTACCGGGACAGGGCCGCTCTGGGGCCAACGTCCTGACTTTC. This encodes CSVGLPGQGRSGANVLTF. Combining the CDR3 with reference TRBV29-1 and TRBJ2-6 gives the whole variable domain SAVISQKPSRDICQRGTSLTIQCQVDSQVTMMFWYRQQPGQSLTLIATANQGSEATYESGFVIDKFPISRPNLTFSTLTVSNMSPEDSSIYLCSVGLPGQGRSGANVLTFGAGSRLTVL.

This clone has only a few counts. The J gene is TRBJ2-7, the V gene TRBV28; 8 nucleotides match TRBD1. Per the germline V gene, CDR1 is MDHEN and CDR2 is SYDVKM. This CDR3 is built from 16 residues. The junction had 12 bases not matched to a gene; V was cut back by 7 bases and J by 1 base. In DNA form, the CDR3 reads TGTGCCAGCAACGACCCCTGGACAGGGTCTTCCTACGAGCAGTACTTC. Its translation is CASNDPWTGSSYEQYF.

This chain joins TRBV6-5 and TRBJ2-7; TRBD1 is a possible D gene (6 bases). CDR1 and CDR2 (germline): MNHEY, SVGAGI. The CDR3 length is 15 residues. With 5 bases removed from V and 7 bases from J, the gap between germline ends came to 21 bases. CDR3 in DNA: TGTGCCAGCAGTCCGCCCGGGACACCCCGTCGGGAGCAGTACTTC. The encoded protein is CASSPPGTPRREQYF.

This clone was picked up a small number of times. CDR3 sequence: CASSFVAGGSYEQYF. CDR3 nucleotide sequence: TGTGCCAGCAGTTTCGTAGCGGGAGGGTCCTACGAGCAGTACTTC. The chain is built from TRBV27 and TRBJ2-7, with 11 bases fitting TRBD2. This CDR3 has 15 residues. V gave up 3 bases and J gave up 1 base; unmatched junction bases: 2. Germline V CDR1 and CDR2: MNHEY, SMNVEV (reference sequence).

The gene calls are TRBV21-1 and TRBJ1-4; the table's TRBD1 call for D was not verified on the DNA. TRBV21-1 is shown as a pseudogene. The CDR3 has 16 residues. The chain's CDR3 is CASSNHYRGTNEKLFF. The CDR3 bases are TGTGCCAGCAGCAATCACTACAGGGGGACTAATGAAAAACTGTTTTTT.